These 22 T cell receptor beta chains share one sample of origin, sequenced in a study of identical twins. TCRdb recomputed calls from the 5' RACE reads with MiXCR, one row per CDR3 protein. The table records hundreds of thousands of distinct CDR3 sequences, approximately 20% of them present only once. This sample was also put to use in a study of yellow fever vaccine responses in identical twins.

The material sequenced was CD4+ T cells sorted from blood. The source of these receptors is a woman younger than 30 in good health.

This clonotype came up many times. The chain is built from TRBV6-5 and TRBJ2-1; no definite D call. Trimming shortened V by 2 bases and J by 3 bases, and 11 bases separated the two germline ends. CDR3 size: 15 residues. Germline V gene lookup returns CDR1 MNHEY and CDR2 SVGAGI. CDR3 protein: CASSYGGVGYNEQFF. Here the CDR3 DNA reads TGTGCCAGCAGTTACGGTGGAGTAGGCTACAATGAGCAGTTCTTC.

V is TRBV7-2 and J is TRBJ2-1; D is possibly TRBD1 or TRBD2 (6 bases each). This CDR3 spans 15 amino acids. Trimming stripped 3 bases from V and 3 bases from J, with 12 bases between. Germline CDR1 SGHTA, CDR2 FQGNSA. CDR3: CASSLTRGNYNEQFF. As DNA, the CDR3 is TGTGCCAGCAGCTTGACTAGGGGGAACTACAATGAGCAGTTCTTC.

The V call is TRBV9, the J call TRBJ1-2; unclear D gene. V dropped 0 bases and J dropped 2 bases, with 8 bases sitting between them. CDR3 length: 14 amino acids. The germline gives CDR1 SGDLS, CDR2 YYNGEE. The CDR3 DNA follows: TGTGCCAGCAGCGTAGAGGGCGGAAACTATGGCTACACCTTC. Translation: CASSVEGGNYGYTF.

There are a few counts of this clonotype. The CDR3 loop reads CASSLKDEQYV. CDR3 in DNA: TGCGCCAGCAGCTTGAAGGACGAGCAGTACGTC. The chain carries TRBV5-1 and TRBJ2-7; the D is unclear. V was shortened by 1 base and J by 5 bases, with 4 bases between the two germline ends. Germline CDR1 and CDR2: SGHRS and YFSETQ. CDR3 length: 11 residues.

The chain couples TRBV10-3 to TRBJ2-1; D may be TRBD2 (5 bases). Germline CDR1 is ENHRY and CDR2 is SYGVKD. Trimming cost V 0 bases and J 5 bases, with 8 bases left between them. The CDR3 length is 14 residues. Here the CDR3 DNA reads TGTGCCATCAGTGAGTCTGGACTCCACAATGAGCAGTTCTTC. It is translated as CAISESGLHNEQFF.

This clonotype was picked up a small number of times. V usage is TRBV5-1 and J usage is TRBJ1-1; 7 bases map to TRBD1. Germline assignment: CDR1 SGHRS and CDR2 YFSETQ. J gave up 2 bases and V 4 bases, and 5 bases lay outside the gene matches. This CDR3 contains 14 residues. The DNA of the CDR3 is TGCGCCAGCAGCGCCGACAGGGTTAACACTGAAGCTTTCTTT. Translation: CASSADRVNTEAFF.

CDR3 bases: TGTGCCAGCAGTGAAGAGGGACAGGGGTTGCACATTCAGTACTTC. Translated, it gives CASSEEGQGLHIQYF. The V and J genes are TRBV2 and TRBJ2-4, with 10 nucleotides matching TRBD1. CDR1 and CDR2 from the germline V gene are SNHLY and FYNNEI. The V segment lost 1 base and the J segment 8 bases; nucleotides outside the gene matches: 5. This CDR3 spans 15 amino acids.

The chain links TRBV5-1 to TRBJ2-7, with D uncertain. Germline CDR1 SGHRS, CDR2 YFSETQ. V dropped 4 bases and J dropped 5 bases, with 7 bases sitting between them. The CDR3 extends over 11 amino acids. The CDR3 region has the DNA TGCGCCAGCAGCCCCGGCCACGAGCAGTACTTC. Amino acids: CASSPGHEQYF.

V usage is TRBV28 and J usage is TRBJ2-2; the D is unclear. CDR1 MDHEN and CDR2 SYDVKM come from the germline V gene. This CDR3 spans 14 amino acids. Trimming cost V 5 bases and J 8 bases, with 15 bases left between them. The CDR3 spells CASSPSRVYGELFF. CDR3 nucleotide sequence: TGTGCCAGCAGTCCCTCCCGTGTGTATGGGGAGCTGTTTTTT.

This clonotype came up a few times. This chain uses TRBV5-1 with TRBJ1-1; D is perhaps TRBD1 (5 bases). Trimming removed 1 base from V and 1 base from J, with 11 bases in between. This CDR3 is 15 amino acids long. Germline-derived CDR1 and CDR2 are SGHRS and YFSETQ. The CDR3 DNA reads TGCGCCAGCAGCTTGTTTCTTACAGGGAACACTGAAGCTTTCTTT. Protein sequence: CASSLFLTGNTEAFF.

The V call is TRBV20-1, the J call TRBJ1-4; D is possibly TRBD1 (5 bases). CDR3 length: 14 residues. V was cut by 6 bases and J by 3 bases, with 14 bases left in between. The germline gives CDR1 DFQATT, CDR2 SNEGSKA (reference sequence). The DNA for the CDR3 is TGCAGTGCCGCGAGGGGCGCAGCTAATGAAAAACTGTTTTTT. Residues: CSAARGAANEKLFF.

This clonotype was observed once. The chain uses TRBV11-1 and TRBJ2-1, with 15 bases lining up with TRBD2. The germline gives CDR1 SGHAT, CDR2 FQDESV (reference sequence). V lost 4 bases to trimming and J lost 8 bases; unmatched junction nucleotides: 12. This CDR3 contains 18 residues. The CDR3 DNA sequence: TGTGCCAGCAGCTCTACAGGACTAGCGGGAGGGGGGTCCTATGAGCAGTTCTTC. Translating gives CASSSTGLAGGGSYEQFF.

The rearrangement joins TRBV12-3 or TRBV12-4 to TRBJ2-1; 8 nucleotides agree with TRBD2. V shed 6 bases and J 8 bases; nucleotides not matched to a gene: 6. CDR3 length: 13 residues. Here the CDR3 DNA reads TGTGCCAGCAGGAGGGCGGGAGGCCATGAGCAGTTCTTC. As protein: CASRRAGGHEQFF.

This sequence joins TRBV7-8 and TRBJ2-1; TRBD2 matches 12 bases. This CDR3 has 17 amino acids. The trim removed 1 base at V and 8 bases at J, leaving 9 bases unmatched. CDR1 is SGHVS, CDR2 FQNEAQ, per germline. CDR3 in DNA: TGTGCCAGCAGCTTAGGCCCGACTAGCGGGGGTCTCGATGAGCAGTTCTTC. Amino acids: CASSLGPTSGGLDEQFF. Combining the CDR3 with reference TRBV7-8 and TRBJ2-1 gives the whole variable domain GAGVSQSPRYKVAKRGQDVALRCDPISGHVSLFWYQQALGQGPEFLTYFQNEAQLDKSGLPSDRFFAERPEGSVSTLKIQRTQQEDSAVYLCASSLGPTSGGLDEQFFGPGTRLTVL.

The sample holds a few counts of this clonotype. The rearrangement joins TRBV21-1 to TRBJ2-1; the DNA was not compared with TRBD1, the D call given in the table. TRBV21-1 is a recognized pseudogene. This CDR3 is 15 amino acids long. The CDR3 coding sequence is TGTGCCAGCAGCACCCCCGGGACAGGGGACCATGAGCAGTTCTTC. Its translation: CASSTPGTGDHEQFF.

A remark on this clonotype: At one end the junction does not follow the germline gene, possibly because of a read error. The genes are TRBV12-3 or TRBV12-4 and TRBJ1-4, with TRBD1 matching 7 bases. The CDR3 has 12 amino acids. DNA for the CDR3: TGTGCCAGCAGTTCGGAACCGGGACAGCGAATCTTT. Encoded protein: CASSSEPGQRIF.

This clonotype was detected only a few times. This sequence joins TRBV6-1 and TRBJ2-3, with 9 positions matching TRBD2. With 1 base clipped from V and 4 bases from J, the junction kept 3 bases outside the gene matches. This CDR3 spans 15 amino acids. In germline, CDR1 is MNHNS, CDR2 SASEGT. The CDR3 bases are TGTGCCAGCAGTGAAGAAATAGCGGGGGCAGATACGCAGTATTTT. This gives the protein CASSEEIAGADTQYF.

This clonotype has a handful of counts. The rearrangement joins TRBV12-3 or TRBV12-4 to TRBJ2-7, with D perhaps matching TRBD2 (7 bases). CDR3 length: 14 residues. V lost 6 bases and J lost 5, with 17 bases in between. DNA of the CDR3: TGTGCCAGCAGCCTGGGGGGGGCTTACAACGAGCAGTACGTC. It is translated as CASSLGGAYNEQYV.

V and J are TRBV10-3 and TRBJ2-7; no definite D call. This CDR3 has 11 amino acids. The V and J ends lost 6 bases and 3 bases respectively, with 6 bases between them. CDR1 ENHRY and CDR2 SYGVKD come from the germline V gene. The CDR3 nucleotides read TGTGCCATCAGAGGTCTCTACGAGCAGTACTTC. Translation gives CAIRGLYEQYF.

The chain joins TRBV28 to TRBJ2-1; tentative D call: TRBD1 (6 bases). The V and J ends lost 8 bases and 10 bases respectively, with 18 bases between them. This CDR3 region has 13 residues. Per germline, CDR1 MDHEN and CDR2 SYDVKM. Here the CDR3 reads CASLDSTTWEQFF. The CDR3 DNA reads as TGTGCCAGCCTGGACAGTACAACGTGGGAGCAGTTCTTC.

The rearrangement uses TRBV29-1 and TRBJ2-7; 8 bases agree with TRBD2. The germline gives CDR1 SQVTM, CDR2 ANQGSEA. Unmatched junction bases numbered 10, after V lost 6 bases and J lost 3 bases. The CDR3 extends over 14 amino acids. In nucleotides, the CDR3 is TGCAGCGTCTCGGGGACCCGGGAGGGCTACGAGCAGTACTTC. This encodes CSVSGTREGYEQYF.

The chain is built from TRBV7-8 and TRBJ1-2, with unresolved D. Deletions cut 5 bases from V and 0 bases from J, with 13 bases between. From germline, CDR1 is SGHVS and CDR2 FQNEAQ. This CDR3 is 15 amino acids long. CDR3 bases: TGTGCCAGCAGCAACGACGGATTAGCTAACTATGGCTACACCTTC. This codes for CASSNDGLANYGYTF.